A selection of T cell receptor beta chains follows, all from one sample in a study of cytomegalovirus exposure and HLA in healthy donors. TCRdb's table, derived via immunoSEQ multiplex PCR, lists solely in-frame clones and lacks some. The sample includes some 200,000 clones. Sequencing was performed on PBMCs. The receptors here all came from a girl aged 2-10 years in good health and CMV-seropositive. The CDR3 runs from the conserved cysteine through the conserved F or W. Each record gives: V gene, D gene, J gene, CDR3 DNA, CDR3 protein. D genes are given only for firm matches.

v_call: TRBV7-9
d_call: NA
j_call: TRBJ2-7
cdr3_nt: TGTGCCAGCAGCTTGGGGGGGAGGGGGTCCGAGCAGTACTTC
cdr3_aa: CASSLGGRGSEQYF

v_call: TRBV2
d_call: TRBD1
j_call: TRBJ2-7
cdr3_nt: TGTGCCAGCAAGAGGGACAGGGGTAGATACGAGCAGTACTTC
cdr3_aa: CASKRDRGRYEQYF

v_call: TRBV11-3
d_call: NA
j_call: TRBJ2-7
cdr3_nt: TGTGCCAGCAGCTTCACCGGGGACTCCTACGAGCAGTACTTC
cdr3_aa: CASSFTGDSYEQYF

v_call: TRBV28
d_call: NA
j_call: TRBJ1-1
cdr3_nt: TGTGCCAGCAGTTTATCAACAGTTAGGGGAGGGTTGACACCGAACACTGAAGCTTTCTTT
cdr3_aa: CASSLSTVRGGLTPNTEAFF

v_call: TRBV7-2
d_call: TRBD2
j_call: TRBJ2-5
cdr3_nt: TGTGCCAGCAGTCCCGTAGCGGGACTAAGGGGAAAGACCCAGTACTTC
cdr3_aa: CASSPVAGLRGKTQYF

v_call: TRBV4-2
d_call: NA
j_call: TRBJ2-7
cdr3_nt: TGTGCCAGCAGCCCAGACACCTACGAGCAGTACTTC
cdr3_aa: CASSPDTYEQYF

v_call: TRBV15
d_call: NA
j_call: TRBJ2-7
cdr3_nt: TGTGCCACCAGCAGAGATCCAGACTCCGGATCCTACGAGCAGTACTTC
cdr3_aa: CATSRDPDSGSYEQYF

v_call: TRBV28
d_call: NA
j_call: TRBJ2-3
cdr3_nt: TGTGCCAGCGTACAGGGGACTAGCACAGATACGCAGTATTTT
cdr3_aa: CASVQGTSTDTQYF

v_call: TRBV7-2
d_call: NA
j_call: TRBJ2-5
cdr3_nt: TGTGCCAGCAGCCCGGGACTCCAAGAGACCCAGTACTTC
cdr3_aa: CASSPGLQETQYF

v_call: TRBV28
d_call: TRBD1
j_call: TRBJ1-1
cdr3_nt: TGTGCCAGCAGTTTAGGTGAGGGGGCGGACACTGAAGCTTTCTTT
cdr3_aa: CASSLGEGADTEAFF

v_call: TRBV27
d_call: TRBD2
j_call: TRBJ2-7
cdr3_nt: TGTGCCAGCAGACTAGCGGGAGCCTACGAGCAGTACTTC
cdr3_aa: CASRLAGAYEQYF

v_call: TRBV19
d_call: NA
j_call: TRBJ1-1
cdr3_nt: TGTGCCACCCGTCGGGGAAAAGAGAACACTGAAGCTTTCTTT
cdr3_aa: CATRRGKENTEAFF

v_call: TRBV18
d_call: NA
j_call: TRBJ2-3
cdr3_nt: TGTGCCAGCTCACCTCGGGACTCCGCAGATACGCAGTATTTT
cdr3_aa: CASSPRDSADTQYF

v_call: TRBV5-1
d_call: NA
j_call: TRBJ2-7
cdr3_nt: TGCGCCAGCAGCCCGGGGACGGGAGACTACGAGCAGTACTTC
cdr3_aa: CASSPGTGDYEQYF

v_call: TRBV7-2
d_call: TRBD1
j_call: TRBJ2-7
cdr3_nt: TGTGCCAGCAGCTTAGGGACAGGGGGCACCTACGAGCAGTACTTC
cdr3_aa: CASSLGTGGTYEQYF

v_call: TRBV14
d_call: NA
j_call: TRBJ2-7
cdr3_nt: TGTGCCAGCAGCCAAGAAGACCTAGGAGCCTACGAGCAGTACTTC
cdr3_aa: CASSQEDLGAYEQYF

v_call: TRBV27
d_call: TRBD2
j_call: TRBJ2-2
cdr3_nt: TGTGCCAGCAGTTTTGGAAAGAGCGGGAGAGGGACCGGGGAGCTGTTTTTT
cdr3_aa: CASSFGKSGRGTGELFF

v_call: TRBV18
d_call: NA
j_call: TRBJ1-3
cdr3_nt: TGTGCCAGCTCACCAGACACTGGAAACACCATATATTTT
cdr3_aa: CASSPDTGNTIYF

v_call: TRBV5-4
d_call: TRBD2
j_call: TRBJ2-1
cdr3_nt: TGTGCCAGCAGCTTCCTAGCGGGAGACTACAATGAGCAGTTCTTC
cdr3_aa: CASSFLAGDYNEQFF

v_call: TRBV6-6
d_call: NA
j_call: TRBJ2-5
cdr3_nt: TGTGCCAGCAGTTCGCAGGGTCGGCGAGAGACCCAGTACTTC
cdr3_aa: CASSSQGRRETQYF

v_call: TRBV6-1
d_call: NA
j_call: TRBJ2-2
cdr3_nt: TGTGCCAGCAGACGGACTCCGAACACCGGGGAGCTGTTTTTT
cdr3_aa: CASRRTPNTGELFF

v_call: TRBV19
d_call: NA
j_call: TRBJ1-2
cdr3_nt: TGTGCCAGTAGTCCCTCACGACAGGCCCCCTATGGCTACACCTTC
cdr3_aa: CASSPSRQAPYGYTF

v_call: TRBV28
d_call: NA
j_call: TRBJ2-7
cdr3_nt: TGTGCCAGCAGCGTTGGCGTGGGGGGCGAGCAGTACTTC
cdr3_aa: CASSVGVGGEQYF

v_call: TRBV6-5
d_call: TRBD1
j_call: TRBJ1-4
cdr3_nt: TGTGCCAGCAGCCGGGACAGGCGAAATGAAAAACTGTTTTTT
cdr3_aa: CASSRDRRNEKLFF

v_call: TRBV27
d_call: TRBD1
j_call: TRBJ2-3
cdr3_nt: TGTGCCAGCAGTCCAGAGGGACAGGGAAACACAGATACGCAGTATTTT
cdr3_aa: CASSPEGQGNTDTQYF

v_call: TRBV5-4
d_call: NA
j_call: TRBJ2-7
cdr3_nt: TGTGCCAGCAGCCCCGGACAGAGCTCCTACGAGCAGTACTTC
cdr3_aa: CASSPGQSSYEQYF

v_call: TRBV5-1
d_call: TRBD2
j_call: TRBJ2-5
cdr3_nt: TGCGCCAGCAGCTTGGCCTCTAGCGGGAGCCAAGAGACCCAGTACTTC
cdr3_aa: CASSLASSGSQETQYF

v_call: TRBV27
d_call: TRBD1
j_call: TRBJ2-1
cdr3_nt: TGTGCCAGCAGTCGGACAGGCGTCAATGAGCAGTTCTTC
cdr3_aa: CASSRTGVNEQFF

v_call: TRBV7-9
d_call: NA
j_call: TRBJ1-2
cdr3_nt: TGTGCCTCCGGGACATCCGGCTACACCTTC
cdr3_aa: CASGTSGYTF

v_call: TRBV28
d_call: NA
j_call: TRBJ2-3
cdr3_nt: TGTGCCAGCAAAGAGGGCCGCAGGGATACGCAGTATTTT
cdr3_aa: CASKEGRRDTQYF

v_call: TRBV5-1
d_call: TRBD2
j_call: TRBJ2-7
cdr3_nt: TGCGCCAGCAGCTCCACCGGGACTAGCGGGAGAAGCGAGCAGTACTTC
cdr3_aa: CASSSTGTSGRSEQYF

v_call: TRBV6-5
d_call: NA
j_call: TRBJ1-5
cdr3_nt: TGTGCCAGCAGCCAACAAAGGAGGCAGCCCCAGCATTTT
cdr3_aa: CASSQQRRQPQHF

v_call: TRBV28
d_call: TRBD2
j_call: TRBJ2-1
cdr3_nt: TGTGCCAGCAGTCAAGGGACTAGCACCAACAATGAGCAGTTCTTC
cdr3_aa: CASSQGTSTNNEQFF

v_call: TRBV4-2
d_call: NA
j_call: TRBJ1-1
cdr3_nt: TGTGCCAGCAGCCAAAAGTTAGTCACTGAAGCTTTCTTT
cdr3_aa: CASSQKLVTEAFF

v_call: TRBV6-1
d_call: TRBD1
j_call: TRBJ1-4
cdr3_nt: TGTGCCAGCAGTGACTTGCGGGGAAGGACAGGGGATAATGAAAAACTGTTTTTT
cdr3_aa: CASSDLRGRTGDNEKLFF